This T cell receptor (beta chain) emerged from a study of T cell responses to AZD1222 COVID-19 vaccine. Germline V gene data show CDR1 as MGHRA and CDR2 as YSYEKL. This CDR3 region has 16 residues. V lost 0 bases to trimming and J lost 5 bases, with 16 bases between them. This clone was seen only a few times. Only in-frame clones appear in the TCRdb table, and some are missing; sequencing was by immunoSEQ multiplex PCR. This table has 56,000 or so clones, 70% to 90% appearing once. The chain employs TRBV4-1 and TRBJ1-1; a possible D gene is TRBD1 (5 bases). The clonotype originates from an adult in good health. This material consisted of peripheral blood, taken on day 0 of AZD1222 vaccination. The CDR3 protein is CASSQDNGGLGTEAFF. The CDR3 nucleotides are TGCGCCAGCAGCCAAGATAATGGGGGTCTGGGGACTGAAGCTTTCTTT.